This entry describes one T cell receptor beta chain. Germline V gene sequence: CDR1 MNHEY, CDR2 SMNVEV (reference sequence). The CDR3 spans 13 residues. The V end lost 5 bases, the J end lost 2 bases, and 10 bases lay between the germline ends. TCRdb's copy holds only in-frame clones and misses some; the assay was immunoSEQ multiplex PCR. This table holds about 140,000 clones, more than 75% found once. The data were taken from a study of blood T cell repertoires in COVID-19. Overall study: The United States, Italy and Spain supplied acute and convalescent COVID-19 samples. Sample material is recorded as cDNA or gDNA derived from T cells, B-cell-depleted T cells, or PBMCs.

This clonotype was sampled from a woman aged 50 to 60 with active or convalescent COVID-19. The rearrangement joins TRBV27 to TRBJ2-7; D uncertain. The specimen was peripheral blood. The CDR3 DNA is TGTGCCAGCAGTCCTACCGTTACCTACGAGCAGTACTTC. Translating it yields CASSPTVTYEQYF.